This T cell receptor (beta chain) was identified in a study of chemoradiotherapy in HPV16-positive cancers. Study-wide results and caveats: Non-HPV-specific T cells did not expand in tumors during treatment, whereas candidate HPV-specific clones and E7-related motifs did. In HPV16-positive patients, HPV-responsive T-cell expansion tracked better recurrence-free survival.

Repertoires were sampled repeatedly during chemoradiotherapy. Produced via immunoSEQ multiplex PCR; TCRdb's table is partial and in-frame only. In the table there are 25,000 to 35,000 clones, approximately 88% of which are singletons. Turning to this clone: Its antigen is not known.

The clonotype originates from a human donor with HPV-associated anogenital cancer. Sequences were derived from blood, sampled from a patient who underwent chemoradiotherapy.

CDR3 sequence reads: CASSLGQGGSQETQYF. CDR3 coding DNA: TGTGCCAGCAGCTTGGGGCAGGGGGGATCCCAAGAGACCCAGTACTTC. The V call is TRBV5-8, the J call TRBJ2-5; D may be TRBD1 (7 bases). Trimming pared 0 bases from V and 1 base from J, leaving 13 bases between. The CDR3 totals 16 residues. Germline lookup yields CDR1 SGHTS and CDR2 YDEGEE.